Below, 9 T cell receptor beta chains from the same sample are listed, as sequenced in a study of cytomegalovirus exposure and HLA in healthy donors. The study ran its PCR with 60 Vbeta and 13 Jbeta primers. Using immunoSEQ multiplex PCR, the repertoire was profiled, and TCRdb retains in-frame clones only, with some absent. The sample includes 70,000 to 95,000 clones, around 82% of them seen just once. Input material: PBMCs. These receptors originate from a man aged 45-65 years in good health and CMV-seronegative.

The CDR3 DNA is TGTGCCAGCAGTGAGACAGGGGGTTTATCAGATACGCAGTATTTT. Amino acid sequence: CASSETGGLSDTQYF. J is TRBJ2-3 and V is TRBV2; 9 positions match TRBD1. This CDR3 region has 15 residues. CDR1 and CDR2 (germline): SNHLY, FYNNEI. After removal of 3 bases from V and 4 bases from J, the junction contained 5 bases not matched to a gene.

V and J are TRBV7-9 and TRBJ2-3, with 8 bases that match TRBD2. Germline values: CDR1 SEHNR, CDR2 FQNEAQ (reference sequence). The CDR3 length is 12 residues. Here the CDR3 reads CSGGGSTDTQYF. DNA for the CDR3: TGTTCCGGGGGGGGTAGCACAGATACGCAGTATTTT.

There are a few counts of this clone. V and J are TRBV5-6 and TRBJ1-4; 11 bases match TRBD1. Germline lookup yields CDR1 SGHDT and CDR2 YYEEEE. The ends lost 2 bases at V and 9 bases at J; junction bases unmatched: 3. The CDR3 has 14 amino acids. CDR3 region: CASSLGQGAKKLFF. The CDR3 DNA follows: TGTGCCAGCAGCTTAGGACAGGGGGCTAAAAAACTGTTTTTT.

The chain carries TRBV29-1 and TRBJ2-1; D gene ambiguous. This CDR3 spans 16 amino acids. Deletions cut 4 bases from V and 4 bases from J, with 20 bases between. CDR1 and CDR2 from the germline V gene are SQVTM and ANQGSEA. CDR3 bases: TGCAGCGTTGTTCGACCTAAGGCAGGTACATACAATGAGCAGTTCTTC. It encodes CSVVRPKAGTYNEQFF.

The rearrangement uses TRBV4-1 and TRBJ1-5, with D unclear. The CDR3 totals 14 residues. Germline V lookup: CDR1 MGHRA, CDR2 YSYEKL. With 3 bases removed from V and 5 bases from J, the gap between germline ends came to 11 bases. The CDR3 is CASSQQRGDQPQHF. The CDR3 DNA sequence: TGCGCCAGCAGCCAGCAACGAGGCGATCAGCCCCAGCATTTT.

The chain links TRBV7-6 to TRBJ2-7; D possibly corresponds to TRBD1 (6 bases). With 1 base removed from V and 3 bases from J, the gap between germline ends came to 13 bases. This CDR3 region has 15 residues. Germline V lookup: CDR1 SGHVS, CDR2 FNYEAQ. Here the CDR3 DNA reads TGTGCCAGCAGCTTAGAAAGCGGCAGGGGCTACGAGCAGTACTTC. This gives the protein CASSLESGRGYEQYF.

The chain carries TRBV6-5 and TRBJ2-3; possibly TRBD2 for D (6 bases). Germline CDR1 reads MNHEY; CDR2 reads SVGAGI. The CDR3 consists of 13 residues. Trimming removed 4 bases at V and 4 bases at J, with 9 bases between. The CDR3 bases are TGTGCCAGCAGTTCCGGGACTTCAGATACGCAGTATTTT. It codes for CASSSGTSDTQYF.

This clone was picked up one time. V and J are TRBV7-9 and TRBJ1-2; D ambiguous. The CDR3 runs to 15 residues. Trimming removed 6 bases at V and 7 bases at J, with 21 bases between. Germline V gene sequence: CDR1 SEHNR, CDR2 FQNEAQ (reference sequence). CDR3 region: CASRAKDQLEAGYTF. As DNA, the CDR3 is TGTGCCAGCAGGGCGAAAGACCAGCTAGAGGCTGGCTACACCTTC. The entire variable domain, with the rest obtained from reference TRBV7-9 and TRBJ1-2, is as follows: DTGVSQNPRHKITKRGQNVTFRCDPISEHNRLYWYRQTLGQGPEFLTYFQNEAQLEKSRLLSDRFSAERPKGSFSTLEIQRTEQGDSAMYLCASRAKDQLEAGYTFGSGTRLTVV.

This clone was observed once. This chain connects TRBV10-2 to TRBJ1-4; no firm D call. The CDR3 length is 15 residues. The V end lost 3 bases, the J end lost 1 base, and 9 bases lay between the germline ends. CDR1 is WSHSY, CDR2 SAAADI, per germline. The CDR3 DNA is TGCGCCAGCAGTGAACCACAAAGAACTAATGAAAAACTGTTTTTT. Encoded protein: CASSEPQRTNEKLFF.